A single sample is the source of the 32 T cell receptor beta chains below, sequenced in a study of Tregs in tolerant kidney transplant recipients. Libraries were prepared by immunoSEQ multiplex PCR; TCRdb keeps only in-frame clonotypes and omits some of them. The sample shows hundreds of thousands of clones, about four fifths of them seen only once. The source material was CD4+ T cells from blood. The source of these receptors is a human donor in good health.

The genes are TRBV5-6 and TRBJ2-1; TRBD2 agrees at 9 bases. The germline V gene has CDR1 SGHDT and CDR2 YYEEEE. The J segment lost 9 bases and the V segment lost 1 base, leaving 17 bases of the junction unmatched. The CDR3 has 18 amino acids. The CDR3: CASSLKRGRGGRATEQFF. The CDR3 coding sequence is TGTGCCAGCAGCTTGAAGAGGGGGCGCGGCGGGAGGGCCACTGAGCAGTTCTTC.

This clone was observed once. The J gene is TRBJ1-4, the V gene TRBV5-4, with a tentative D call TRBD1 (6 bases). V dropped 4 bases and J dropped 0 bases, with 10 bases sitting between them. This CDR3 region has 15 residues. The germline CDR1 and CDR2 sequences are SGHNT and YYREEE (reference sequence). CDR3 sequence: CASSLGQSTNEKLFF. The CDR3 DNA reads TGTGCCAGCAGCCTTGGACAGTCAACTAATGAAAAACTGTTTTTT.

CDR3 region: CASSITGPSYNEQFF. For the CDR3, the DNA is TGTGCCAGTAGTATAACGGGACCCTCCTACAATGAGCAGTTCTTC. V usage is TRBV19 and J usage is TRBJ2-1, with D possibly called TRBD1 or TRBD2 (5 bases each). V gave up 2 bases and J gave up 0 bases, with 8 bases separating them. The CDR3 is 15 residues long. Germline CDR1 LNHDA, CDR2 SQIVND (reference sequence). Looking up the rest from reference TRBV19 and TRBJ2-1 gives the full variable domain: DGGITQSPKYLFRKEGQNVTLSCEQNLNHDAMYWYRQDPGQGLRLIYYSQIVNDFQKGDIAEGYSVSREKKESFPLTVTSAQKNPTAFYLCASSITGPSYNEQFFGPGTRLTVL.

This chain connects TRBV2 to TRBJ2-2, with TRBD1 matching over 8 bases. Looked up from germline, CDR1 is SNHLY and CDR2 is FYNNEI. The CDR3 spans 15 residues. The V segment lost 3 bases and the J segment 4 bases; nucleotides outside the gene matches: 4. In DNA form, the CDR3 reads TGTGCCAGCAGTGATCAGGGGGCATTCACCGGGGAGCTGTTTTTT. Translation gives CASSDQGAFTGELFF.

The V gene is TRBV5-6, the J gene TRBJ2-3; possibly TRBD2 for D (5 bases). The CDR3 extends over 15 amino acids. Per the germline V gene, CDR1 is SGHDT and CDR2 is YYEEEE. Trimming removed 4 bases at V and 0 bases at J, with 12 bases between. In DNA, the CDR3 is TGTGCCAGCAGCCCCCTGAGGGTTAGCACAGATACGCAGTATTTT. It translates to CASSPLRVSTDTQYF.

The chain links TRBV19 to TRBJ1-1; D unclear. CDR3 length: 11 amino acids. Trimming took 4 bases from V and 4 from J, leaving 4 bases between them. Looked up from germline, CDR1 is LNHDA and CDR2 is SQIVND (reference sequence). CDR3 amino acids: CASSKGTEAFF. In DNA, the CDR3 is TGTGCCAGTAGTAAAGGCACTGAAGCTTTCTTT.

CDR3 residues: CASRRDFSYEQYF. The CDR3 DNA reads as TGTGCCAGCAGGAGGGACTTCTCCTACGAGCAGTACTTC. J is TRBJ2-7 and V is TRBV5-4, with D possibly being TRBD2 (6 bases). CDR1 and CDR2 from the germline V gene are SGHNT and YYREEE (reference sequence). The CDR3 has 13 residues. Trimming pared 5 bases from V and 0 bases from J, leaving 9 bases between.

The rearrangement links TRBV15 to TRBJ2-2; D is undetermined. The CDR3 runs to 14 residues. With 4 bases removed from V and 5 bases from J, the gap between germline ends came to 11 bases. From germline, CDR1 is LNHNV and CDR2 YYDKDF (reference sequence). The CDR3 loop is CATSTKYWTGELFF. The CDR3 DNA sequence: TGTGCCACCAGCACGAAGTACTGGACCGGGGAGCTGTTTTTT. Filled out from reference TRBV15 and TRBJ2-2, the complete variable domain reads DAMVIQNPRYQVTQFGKPVTLSCSQTLNHNVMYWYQQKSSQAPKLLFHYYDKDFNNEADTPDNFQSRRPNTSFCFLDIRSPGLGDTAMYLCATSTKYWTGELFFGEGSRLTVL.

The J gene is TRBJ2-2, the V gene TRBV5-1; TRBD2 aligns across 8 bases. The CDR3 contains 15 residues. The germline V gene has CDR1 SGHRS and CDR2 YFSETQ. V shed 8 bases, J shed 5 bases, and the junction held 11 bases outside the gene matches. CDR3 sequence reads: CASSPGAGETGELFF. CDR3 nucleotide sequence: TGCGCCAGTAGTCCGGGAGCGGGGGAGACCGGGGAGCTGTTTTTT.

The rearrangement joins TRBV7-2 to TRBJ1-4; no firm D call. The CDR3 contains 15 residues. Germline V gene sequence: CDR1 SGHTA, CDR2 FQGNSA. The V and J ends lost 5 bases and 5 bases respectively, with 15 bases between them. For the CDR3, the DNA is TGTGCCAGCAGCGGGAGTCGGACTGCAAATGAAAAACTGTTTTTT. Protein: CASSGSRTANEKLFF.

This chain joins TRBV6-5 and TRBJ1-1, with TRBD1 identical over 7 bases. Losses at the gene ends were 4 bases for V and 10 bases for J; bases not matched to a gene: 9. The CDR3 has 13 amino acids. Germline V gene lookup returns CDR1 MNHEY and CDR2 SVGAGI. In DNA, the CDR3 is TGTGCCAGCAGTTTAAGGACAGGCGGAGGAGCTTTCTTT. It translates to CASSLRTGGGAFF.

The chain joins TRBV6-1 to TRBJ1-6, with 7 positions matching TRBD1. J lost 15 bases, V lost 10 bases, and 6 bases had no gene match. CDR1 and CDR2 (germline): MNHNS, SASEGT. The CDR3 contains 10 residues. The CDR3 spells CATETGDLHF. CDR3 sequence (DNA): TGTGCCACCGAAACAGGGGACCTCCACTTT.

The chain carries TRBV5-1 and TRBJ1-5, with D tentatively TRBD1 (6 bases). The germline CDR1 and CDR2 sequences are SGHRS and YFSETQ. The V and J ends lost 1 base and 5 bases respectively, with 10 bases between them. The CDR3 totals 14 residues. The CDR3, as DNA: TGCGCCAGCAGCTTGAGCGGGGGCGATCAGCCCCAGCATTTT. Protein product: CASSLSGGDQPQHF.

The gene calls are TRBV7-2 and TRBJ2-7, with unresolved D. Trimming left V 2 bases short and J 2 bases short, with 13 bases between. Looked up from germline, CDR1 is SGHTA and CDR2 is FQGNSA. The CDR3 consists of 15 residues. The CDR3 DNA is TGTGCCAGCAGCTTAAGGGTAGCCACGACCTACGAGCAGTACTTC. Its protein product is CASSLRVATTYEQYF. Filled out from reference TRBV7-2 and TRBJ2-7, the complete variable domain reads GAGVSQSPSNKVTEKGKDVELRCDPISGHTALYWYRQSLGQGLEFLIYFQGNSAPDKSGLPSDRFSAERTGGSVSTLTIQRTQQEDSAVYLCASSLRVATTYEQYFGPGTRLTVT.

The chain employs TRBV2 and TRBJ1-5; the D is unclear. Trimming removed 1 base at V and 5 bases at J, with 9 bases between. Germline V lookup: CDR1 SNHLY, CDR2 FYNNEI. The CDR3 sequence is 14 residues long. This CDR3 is CASSEVGRDQPQHF. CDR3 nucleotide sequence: TGTGCCAGCAGTGAAGTAGGGAGAGATCAGCCCCAGCATTTT.

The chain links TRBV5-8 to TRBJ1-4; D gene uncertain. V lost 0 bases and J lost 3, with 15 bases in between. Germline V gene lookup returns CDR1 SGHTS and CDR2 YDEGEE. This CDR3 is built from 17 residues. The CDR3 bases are TGTGCCAGCAGCTTGGCCAGTCTCTACCCACCTAATGAAAAACTGTTTTTT. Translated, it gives CASSLASLYPPNEKLFF.

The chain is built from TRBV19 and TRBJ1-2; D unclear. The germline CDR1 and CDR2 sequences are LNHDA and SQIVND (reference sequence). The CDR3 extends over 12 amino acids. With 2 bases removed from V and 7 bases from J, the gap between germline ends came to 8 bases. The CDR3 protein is CASSISLTGYTF. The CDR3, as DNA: TGTGCCAGTAGTATAAGTCTGACTGGCTACACCTTC.

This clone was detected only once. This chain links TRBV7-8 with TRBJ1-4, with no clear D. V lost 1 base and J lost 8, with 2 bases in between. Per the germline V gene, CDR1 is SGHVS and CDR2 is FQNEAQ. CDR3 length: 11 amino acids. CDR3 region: CASSLDEKLFF. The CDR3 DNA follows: TGTGCCAGCAGCTTAGACGAAAAACTGTTTTTT. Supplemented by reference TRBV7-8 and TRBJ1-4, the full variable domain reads GAGVSQSPRYKVAKRGQDVALRCDPISGHVSLFWYQQALGQGPEFLTYFQNEAQLDKSGLPSDRFFAERPEGSVSTLKIQRTQQEDSAVYLCASSLDEKLFFGSGTQLSVL.

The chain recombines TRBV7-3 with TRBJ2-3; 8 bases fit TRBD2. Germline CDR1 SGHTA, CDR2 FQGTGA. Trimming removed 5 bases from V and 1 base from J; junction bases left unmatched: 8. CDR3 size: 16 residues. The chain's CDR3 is CASSDRAGAGTDTQYF. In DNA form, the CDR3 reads TGTGCCAGCAGCGACCGAGCGGGGGCAGGCACAGATACGCAGTATTTT.

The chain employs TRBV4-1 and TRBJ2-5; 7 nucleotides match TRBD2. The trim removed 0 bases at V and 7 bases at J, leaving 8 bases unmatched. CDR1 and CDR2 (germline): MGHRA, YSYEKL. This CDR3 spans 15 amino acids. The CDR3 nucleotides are TGCGCCAGCAGCCAAGACCGACTAGCTGACGGGACCCAGTACTTC. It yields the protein CASSQDRLADGTQYF.

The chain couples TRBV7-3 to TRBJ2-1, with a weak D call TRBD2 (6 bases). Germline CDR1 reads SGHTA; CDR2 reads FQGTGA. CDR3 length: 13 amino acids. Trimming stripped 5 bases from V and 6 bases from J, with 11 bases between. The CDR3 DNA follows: TGTGCCAGCAGCCGAGCGGGTAGCAATGAGCAGTTCTTC. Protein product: CASSRAGSNEQFF.

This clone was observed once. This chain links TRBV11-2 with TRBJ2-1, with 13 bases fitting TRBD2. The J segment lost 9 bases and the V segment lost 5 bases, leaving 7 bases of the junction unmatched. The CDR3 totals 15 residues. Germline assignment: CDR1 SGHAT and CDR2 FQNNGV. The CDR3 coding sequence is TGTGCCAGCAGCGCACTAGCGGGAGGGCCTGGTGAGCAGTTCTTC. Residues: CASSALAGGPGEQFF.

In DNA form, the CDR3 reads TGTGCCAGCAGTGACAGGGTTTGGGGGACCCAGTACTTC. This translates into CASSDRVWGTQYF. The chain recombines TRBV27 with TRBJ2-5; TRBD1 matches at 7 bases. Germline V gene sequence: CDR1 MNHEY, CDR2 SMNVEV (reference sequence). The CDR3 runs to 13 residues. J was trimmed by 7 bases and V by 5 bases; bases with no gene match: 7.

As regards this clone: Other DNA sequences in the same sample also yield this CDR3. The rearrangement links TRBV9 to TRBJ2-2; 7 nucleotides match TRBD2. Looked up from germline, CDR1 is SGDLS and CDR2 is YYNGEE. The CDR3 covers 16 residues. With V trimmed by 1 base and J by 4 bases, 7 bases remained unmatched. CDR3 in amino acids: CASSVFAGVGTGELFF. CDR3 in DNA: TGTGCCAGCAGCGTATTTGCGGGAGTGGGCACCGGGGAGCTGTTTTTT.

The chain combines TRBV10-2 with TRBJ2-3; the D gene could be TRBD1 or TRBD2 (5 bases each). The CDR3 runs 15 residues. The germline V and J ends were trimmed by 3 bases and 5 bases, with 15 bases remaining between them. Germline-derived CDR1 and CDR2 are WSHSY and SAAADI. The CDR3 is CASSDSGRKIDTQYF. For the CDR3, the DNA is TGCGCCAGCAGTGATTCGGGACGGAAGATAGATACGCAGTATTTT.

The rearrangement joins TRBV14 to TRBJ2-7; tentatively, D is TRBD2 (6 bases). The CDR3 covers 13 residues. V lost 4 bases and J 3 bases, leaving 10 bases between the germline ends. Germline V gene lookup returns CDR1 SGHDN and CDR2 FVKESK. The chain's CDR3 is CASSPGEGYEQYF. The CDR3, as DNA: TGTGCCAGCAGCCCGGGGGAAGGCTACGAGCAGTACTTC.

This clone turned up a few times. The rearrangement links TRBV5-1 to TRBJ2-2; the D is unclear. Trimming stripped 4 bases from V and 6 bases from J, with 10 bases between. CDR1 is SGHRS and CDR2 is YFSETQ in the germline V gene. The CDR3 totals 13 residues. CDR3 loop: CASSRVGAGELFF. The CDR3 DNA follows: TGCGCCAGCAGCCGAGTGGGCGCCGGGGAGCTGTTTTTT.

The CDR3 loop reads CASSRRGQAGGETQYF. The CDR3 bases are TGCGCCAGCAGCCGCAGGGGACAGGCAGGGGGAGAGACCCAGTACTTC. The rearrangement joins TRBV5-1 to TRBJ2-5; TRBD1 agrees at 8 bases. With V trimmed by 4 bases and J by 4 bases, 12 bases remained unmatched. The CDR3 sequence is 16 residues long. CDR1 is SGHRS, CDR2 YFSETQ, per germline. Supplemented by reference TRBV5-1 and TRBJ2-5, the full variable domain reads KAGVTQTPRYLIKTRGQQVTLSCSPISGHRSVSWYQQTPGQGLQFLFEYFSETQRNKGNFPGRFSGRQFSNSRSEMNVSTLELGDSALYLCASSRRGQAGGETQYFGPGTRLLVL.

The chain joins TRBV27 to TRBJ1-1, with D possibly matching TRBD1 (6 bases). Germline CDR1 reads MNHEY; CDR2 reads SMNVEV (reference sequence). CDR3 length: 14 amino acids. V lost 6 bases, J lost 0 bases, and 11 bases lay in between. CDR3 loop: CASRRQDLNTEAFF. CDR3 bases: TGTGCCAGCAGGCGACAGGACTTGAACACTGAAGCTTTCTTT.

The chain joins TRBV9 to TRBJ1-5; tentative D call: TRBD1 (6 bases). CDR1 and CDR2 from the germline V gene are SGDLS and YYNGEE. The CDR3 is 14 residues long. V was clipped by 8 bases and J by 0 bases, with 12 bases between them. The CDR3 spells CARRGGYSNQPQHF. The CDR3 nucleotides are TGTGCCAGAAGGGGGGGTTATAGCAATCAGCCCCAGCATTTT.

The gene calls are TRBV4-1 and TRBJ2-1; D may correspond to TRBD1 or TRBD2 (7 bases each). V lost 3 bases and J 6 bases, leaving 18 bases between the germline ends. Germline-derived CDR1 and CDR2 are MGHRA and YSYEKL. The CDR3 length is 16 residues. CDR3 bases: TGCGCCAGCAGCCAGGCGGGGGACAGAATATTCAATGAGCAGTTCTTC. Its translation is CASSQAGDRIFNEQFF.

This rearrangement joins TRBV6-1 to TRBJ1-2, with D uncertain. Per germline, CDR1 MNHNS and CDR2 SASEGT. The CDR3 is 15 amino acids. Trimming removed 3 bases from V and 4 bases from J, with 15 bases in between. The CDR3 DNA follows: TGTGCCAGCAGTGAGGATCGGGCGCGGATCTATGGCTACACCTTC. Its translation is CASSEDRARIYGYTF.